A selection of T cell receptor beta chains follows, all from one sample in a study of blood T cell repertoires in COVID-19. Using immunoSEQ multiplex PCR, the repertoire was profiled, and TCRdb retains in-frame clones only, with some absent. The sample has roughly 300,000 clones, 80% to 95% seen once. Sequenced: peripheral blood. Receptor source: a young woman with COVID-19, enrolled during active disease. Each CDR3 is given with its conserved first and last residue. The order of the fields is V gene, J gene, D gene, clone size, CDR3 protein, CDR3 DNA. D genes are given only for firm matches. Not every row has a clone size; where given, it reads once, few, many or a size class.

TRBV3-1/TRBV3-2,TRBJ1-4,-,-,CASSLLVGGTNEKLFF,TGTGCCAGCAGCCTCTTGGTAGGGGGAACTAATGAAAAACTGTTTTTT
TRBV25-1,TRBJ2-2,TRBD1,-,CASKSPRGRDDGELFF,TGTGCCAGCAAGAGTCCCAGGGGGCGGGACGACGGGGAGCTGTTTTTT
TRBV27,TRBJ2-1,TRBD2,-,CASSLVVAGVSEQFF,TGTGCCAGCAGTTTGGTAGTAGCGGGAGTATCTGAGCAGTTCTTC
TRBV10-1,TRBJ2-7,TRBD2,-,CARLAGPLLYEQYF,TGCGCCAGACTAGCGGGACCTCTCCTCTACGAGCAGTACTTC
TRBV6-5,TRBJ2-7,TRBD2,-,CASRGTSASYEQYF,TGTGCCAGCAGGGGGACTAGCGCCTCCTACGAGCAGTACTTC
TRBV15,TRBJ1-2,-,few,CATSRDRRGGYGYTF,TGTGCCACCAGCAGAGATCGGCGGGGGGGATATGGCTACACCTTC
TRBV2,TRBJ1-4,-,-,CASSERRRANEKLFF,TGTGCCAGCAGTGAACGGCGCAGGGCCAATGAAAAACTGTTTTTT
TRBV27,TRBJ1-3,-,-,CASSPSGYYTTIYF,TGTGCCAGCAGTCCTTCAGGGTACTATACGACCATATATTTT
TRBV19,TRBJ2-2,TRBD1,-,CASSPLGQLRGHSGELFF,TGTGCCAGTAGCCCCCTCGGTCAACTGAGGGGGCATAGCGGGGAGCTGTTTTTT
TRBV11-2,TRBJ2-3,-,-,CASSLLGRGVADTQYF,TGTGCCAGCAGCTTACTCGGCAGGGGAGTCGCAGATACGCAGTATTTT
TRBV14,TRBJ2-1,-,-,CASSQDPQGRWYNEQFF,TGTGCCAGCAGCCAAGACCCCCAGGGGCGGTGGTACAATGAGCAGTTCTTC
TRBV19,TRBJ2-7,-,-,CASSIGALRDEQYF,TGTGCCAGTAGTATAGGAGCGCTCCGGGACGAGCAGTACTTC
TRBV6-2/TRBV6-3,TRBJ2-1,TRBD2,-,CASSYSSGSEVDEQFF,TGTGCCAGCAGTTACTCAAGCGGGAGTGAAGTAGATGAGCAGTTCTTC
TRBV27,TRBJ2-1,TRBD2,-,CASSSEREGYNEQFF,TGTGCCAGCAGTTCGGAGCGGGAGGGCTACAATGAGCAGTTCTTC
TRBV6-5,TRBJ2-2,-,-,CASRIDWLNTGELFF,TGTGCCAGCAGGATCGACTGGTTAAACACCGGGGAGCTGTTTTTT
TRBV5-1,TRBJ2-7,-,few,CASSLEADSYEQYF,TGCGCCAGCAGCTTGGAGGCGGACAGTTACGAGCAGTACTTC
TRBV7-3,TRBJ1-1,TRBD1,-,CASSPYRGTEAFF,TGTGCCAGCAGCCCATACAGGGGCACTGAAGCTTTCTTT
TRBV5-6,TRBJ1-5,-,-,CASSLVGSNQPQHF,TGTGCCAGCAGCTTGGTTGGCAGCAATCAGCCCCAGCATTTT
TRBV21-1,TRBJ1-3,-,-,CASSATEGAPFSGNTIYF,TGTGCCAGCAGCGCCACAGAGGGGGCCCCGTTCTCTGGAAACACCATATATTTT
TRBV19,TRBJ1-1,-,-,CASSSSRQGTEAFF,TGTGCCAGTTCATCGTCGAGACAAGGCACTGAAGCTTTCTTT
TRBV28,TRBJ1-6,TRBD1,few,CASSSLDRDYSPLHF,TGTGCCAGCAGTTCTCTAGACAGGGATTATTCACCCCTCCACTTT
TRBV6-6,TRBJ2-5,-,-,CASRLGLEETQYF,TGTGCCAGCAGATTGGGACTGGAAGAGACCCAGTACTTC
TRBV28,TRBJ2-6,-,-,CASSLFSDSGANVLTF,TGTGCCAGCAGTTTATTTTCAGACTCTGGGGCCAACGTCCTGACTTTC
TRBV7-3,TRBJ2-2,-,-,CASSFSAGGLGDTGELFF,TGTGCCAGCAGCTTTTCAGCTGGGGGACTGGGGGACACCGGGGAGCTGTTTTTT
TRBV28,TRBJ1-2,-,-,CAGYREDYGYTF,TGTGCCGGCTACAGGGAAGACTATGGCTACACCTTC
TRBV6-5,TRBJ1-1,-,once,CASSRGLDTEAFF,TGTGCCAGCAGCCGAGGGTTGGACACTGAAGCTTTCTTT
TRBV7-2,TRBJ2-6,-,-,CASSLATGANVLTF,TGTGCCAGCAGCTTAGCCACTGGGGCCAACGTCCTGACTTTC
TRBV27,TRBJ1-2,-,-,CASTTPGGYGYTF,TGTGCCAGCACCACCCCGGGGGGCTACGGCTACACCTTC
TRBV5-1,TRBJ2-5,-,-,CASSLDTGFQETQYF,TGCGCCAGCAGCTTAGATACAGGGTTTCAGGAGACCCAGTACTTC
TRBV11-2,TRBJ2-1,TRBD2,-,CASSVSGSSYNEQFF,TGTGCCAGCAGCGTTAGCGGGAGCTCCTACAATGAGCAGTTCTTC
TRBV30,TRBJ2-6,TRBD2,-,CAWSVDRGGSGANVLTF,TGTGCCTGGAGTGTAGATCGGGGGGGCTCTGGGGCCAACGTCCTGACTTTC
TRBV6-4,TRBJ2-1,TRBD2,-,CASSDSGGRGEQFF,TGTGCCAGCAGTGACTCTGGCGGGAGAGGGGAGCAGTTCTTC
TRBV20-1,TRBJ2-3,TRBD2,few,CSASASGRPDTQYF,TGCAGTGCTAGTGCTAGCGGGAGGCCAGATACGCAGTATTTT
TRBV9,TRBJ2-1,-,-,CASSVAPVRGAGENEQFF,TGTGCCAGCAGCGTAGCCCCAGTCCGGGGAGCCGGGGAGAATGAGCAGTTCTTC
TRBV18,TRBJ1-2,TRBD1,-,CASSPDLGQGASHGYTF,TGTGCCAGCTCACCTGATTTGGGACAGGGGGCATCCCATGGCTACACCTTC
TRBV5-4,TRBJ2-5,-,-,CATLFQETQYF,TGTGCCACCCTTTTCCAAGAGACCCAGTACTTC
TRBV5-1,TRBJ2-2,-,-,CASSLRQGGNTGELFF,TGCGCCAGCAGCTTGCGACAGGGAGGGAACACCGGGGAGCTGTTTTTT
TRBV12-3/TRBV12-4,TRBJ2-7,TRBD2,-,CATSPGLVGEQYF,TGTGCCACCAGCCCGGGACTAGTGGGAGAGCAGTACTTC
TRBV19,TRBJ1-5,-,-,CASSIAQTERNQPQHF,TGTGCCAGTAGTATAGCCCAGACAGAACGCAATCAGCCCCAGCATTTT
TRBV5-1,TRBJ2-5,TRBD1,-,CASSLVTGAGETQYF,TGCGCCAGCAGCTTGGTTACAGGGGCAGGCGAGACCCAGTACTTC
TRBV3-1/TRBV3-2,TRBJ2-3,TRBD2,-,CASRDYITDTQYF,TGTGCCAGTAGGGACTACATCACAGATACGCAGTATTTT